The 2 T cell receptor beta chains in this list originate from one sample, sequenced in a study of neoadjuvant anti-PD-1 for oral cavity cancer. Here immunoSEQ multiplex PCR was the method, and the copy in TCRdb shows in-frame clones only, minus some. The table shows 15,000 to 20,000 clones, with 69% occurring only once. Sequencing was performed on PBMCs, taken before nivolumab (anti-PD-1) treatment. The receptors derive from a person aged 40 to 85 with oral cavity squamous cell carcinoma.

Here the CDR3 DNA reads TGCGCCAGCAGCCCCAAAGAAGCGGGAAATTACAATGAGCAGTTCTTC. As protein: CASSPKEAGNYNEQFF. The genes are TRBV5-1 and TRBJ2-1; 7 bases are shared with TRBD2. The CDR3 totals 16 residues. V shed 4 bases, J shed 4 bases, and the junction held 11 bases outside the gene matches. Germline CDR1 SGHRS, CDR2 YFSETQ.

This sequence joins TRBV9 and TRBJ2-1, with D perhaps being TRBD1 or TRBD2 (6 bases each). The germline gives CDR1 SGDLS, CDR2 YYNGEE. V was clipped by 3 bases and J by 5 bases, with 15 bases between them. This CDR3 is built from 15 residues. CDR3 sequence reads: CASSGRGGLDNEQFF. The CDR3, as DNA: TGTGCCAGCAGCGGAAGAGGGGGACTCGACAATGAGCAGTTCTTC. Full variable domain (rest looked up from reference TRBV9 and TRBJ2-1): DSGVTQTPKHLITATGQRVTLRCSPRSGDLSVYWYQQSLDQGLQFLIQYYNGEERAKGNILERFSAQQFPDLHSELNLSSLELGDSALYFCASSGRGGLDNEQFFGPGTRLTVL.